This TCR beta chain originates from a study of regulatory T cells in long-lasting Graves disease. Turning to the study itself: Newly diagnosed Graves' patients had taken antithyroid drugs under 3 months.

Time point here: newly diagnosed GD, antithyroid drugs for less than 3 months. TCR sequences were obtained from RNA taken from PBMCs. TCR beta libraries were built with iRepertoire HTBI primers and Arm-PCR of CDR3 regions. TCRdb used MiXCR to reprocess the multiplex PCR reads, holding one entry per CDR3 protein. The sample yields under 700,000 distinct CDR3 sequences, 15% to 20% seen once. Trimming took off 7 bases at V and 4 bases at J, with 20 bases between the two ends. The CDR3 loop spans 16 amino acids. Germline values: CDR1 MNHNS, CDR2 SASEGT. The sample was also linked to a second study, of T cells in Graves' hyperthyroidism and ophthalmopathy.

The input for sequencing was peripheral blood mononuclear cells (PBMCs), taken at new diagnosis, from a patient treated with antithyroid drugs. The chain recombines TRBV6-1 with TRBJ1-5; D is possibly TRBD1 (6 bases). This sequence originates from a woman aged 35 to 59 with Graves disease. The chain's CDR3 is CASTGGGHTLNQPQHF. The DNA of the CDR3 is TGTGCCAGCACCGGAGGGGGACACACCTTGAATCAGCCCCAGCATTTT.